Listed here is a single TCR beta chain. This clonotype appeared many times. Its antigen is currently not known. It has no much larger one-base neighbor in the sample; base qualities were not kept. This entry belongs to a study of neurological immune-mediated disorders (dated by TCRdb to the late 2010s). Broadly, across the study: Peripheral blood TCR-beta repertoires from patients with HTLV-I-associated myelopathy (HAM/TSP), patients with multiple sclerosis, and healthy controls were compared in the study using UMI-based sequencing. Alongside PBMC samples, the set of more than 80 TCR-beta libraries contained longitudinal samples, technical triplicates, and paired CD4+ and CD8+ T-cell subsets that had been sorted. The cohort comprised 60 to 75 subjects: roughly 15 HAM/TSP patients, roughly 34 multiple sclerosis patients and approximately 20 healthy controls.

Paper-wide results and their limitations: TCR clonal expansion was highest in HAM/TSP patients and lowest in MS patients, with MS patients falling below even healthy controls. Expanded clones from different subjects shared no identical CDR3 amino acid sequences, which suggests that TCR-beta repertoires were private in all groups.

The healthy controls were volunteers from a blood bank in Maryland, USA. Libraries from unsorted PBMCs were made from 2 million PBMCs kept in RNAlater at -80 degrees C until RNA extraction. PBMCs were separated from peripheral blood using Ficoll-Hypaque density gradient centrifugation and then cryopreserved in liquid nitrogen. cDNA was synthesized by template-switch 5'RACE using a primer carrying a 10-nucleotide random unique molecular identifier by which each TCR transcript was tagged. Every sequencing run yielded over 160 million TCR-beta sequences covering 15-18 subjects. Total RNA was extracted with the RNeasy kit. TCR-beta VDJ regions were amplified with primers for the TCR constant region and the 5'RACE anchor, using the KAPA Real-time Library Amplification kit. Sample indexes and Illumina adaptors were added in a first PCR, after which library yield was increased in a second PCR. After Ampure bead purification, the roughly 650 bp TCR product was size-selected on a 2% E-gel SizeSelection system. Before pooling, library quality was checked on a Bioanalyzer, concentration was measured with Qubit, and libraries were quantified with the Kapa Library Quantification kit. Libraries were sequenced paired-end 2 x 150 bp on an Illumina HiSeq 2500. To increase sequence diversity, about 24-32% phiX was spiked into each library pool. The original methods were these. Quality-filtered reads were processed with the UMI-based MiGEC pipeline, and over 90% of raw TCR sequences were removed by the MiGEC pipeline during error correction. VDJ genes were aligned to IMGT germline references, and clonotypes were defined by unique CDR3 amino acid sequence plus V-J genes. Clonal expansion, Shannon diversity, and CDR3 relatedness (CalcPairwiseDistances, ClusterSamples) were evaluated with VDJtools, and phylogenetic trees were built with CLCbio workbench. Clones with at least 8 unique UMIs were defined as expanded, with this threshold being based on coefficient-of-variation modelling across technical triplicates. TCRdb ran its own pipeline on the public reads, namely fastp trimming at Q25 and MiXCR clone calling, and kept in-frame beta chains. Here each entry gathers all rows of one CDR3 protein and keeps the most common genes and DNA. The V and J calls were not made by the authors but by TCRdb's processing. The sample profile shows roughly 60,000 distinct CDR3 sequences; about an eighth of them were found once. In total, the top ten clones hold around 1.9% of the sample.

Compared with germline, V lacks 0 bases and J lacks 8 bases; bases without a gene match: 5. From cysteine to phenylalanine, the CDR3 is 15 amino acids long. This entry keeps only the CDR3 DNA: 45 bases, framed from base 1. From the germline V gene, CDR1 is SGHAT and CDR2 is FQNNGV. This receptor was taken from a man between 60 and 75 years old in good health. The chain employs TRBV11-2 and TRBJ2-1; the junction holds 9 bases that match TRBD1. The sample consisted of PBMCs. In nucleotide form, the sequence is TGTGCCAGCAGCTTAGAGGGACAGGGTCTCTATGAGCAGTTCTTC. It specifies CASSLEGQGLYEQFF.